This T cell receptor beta chain was recovered during a study of T cells in Graves' hyperthyroidism and ophthalmopathy (dated 2019 in TCRdb). Notes on the research overall: Peripheral blood samples were taken at initial diagnosis, before any treatment was given. TCR V-J signatures able to tell the groups apart were searched for in a discovery cohort of some 97 patients, of whom fewer than 45 had Graves' ophthalmopathy and more than 55 had stable Graves' hyperthyroidism. Prospective prediction of ophthalmopathy was tested in an independent validation cohort consisting of 18 to 20 hyperthyroidism patients and more than 15 patients who later progressed to ophthalmopathy. The 90 to 100 discovery patients were randomly divided into training and test sets at a 7:3 ratio. Thyroid tissue and blood T-cell repertoires from six Graves' hyperthyroidism patients were also compared in the study. Once sampling was done, hyperthyroidism patients were given methimazole at a starting dose of 30 mg daily, whereas ophthalmopathy patients were given high-dose intravenous methylprednisolone. According to the paper, TCR Vbeta CDR3 sequencing was carried out on about 140 peripheral blood samples, which came from some 41 ophthalmopathy, roughly 75 hyperthyroidism and approximately 17 progressor patients. Results the study describes overall, beyond this receptor: A model built on a 13 V-J signature distinguished ophthalmopathy from stable hyperthyroidism, reaching 87.88% sensitivity and around 81% specificity in cross-validation and 80%/75% in testing. In validation, the model predicted progression to ophthalmopathy a median of roughly 6.1 months before onset, with roughly 68% sensitivity and more than 72% specificity. Most expanded thyroid clonotypes (frequency above 0.001) were also detected in blood, suggesting blood repertoires may reflect thyroid immune responses. No statistical method was used to set the sample size in advance, and investigators knew the group allocation.

The CDR3 covers 15 residues, taking in both the cysteine and the phenylalanine. Just the 45-base CDR3 DNA is kept, in frame starting at base 1. V is trimmed back by 7 bases and J by 4 bases, and the junction contains 13 bases that no gene match accounts for. The germline V gene yields MGHDK for CDR1 and SYGVNS for CDR2. Stable Graves' hyperthyroidism was defined as the absence of progression to ophthalmopathy over 18 months of follow-up. Hyperthyroidism patients were newly diagnosed, had a disease duration of under 2 months, and were aged 18 to 65 years. Any patient with an uncontrolled infection, another autoimmune disease, pregnancy or lactation was excluded. Diagnoses relied on clinical symptoms, serum thyroxine and TRAb, thyroid ultrasound and orbital computed tomography. PBMCs were isolated from about 9.1 ml of fresh peripheral blood by Ficoll-Paque density gradient centrifugation. Total RNA was extracted using Trizol reagent, and RNA quality was assessed on an Agilent 2100 Bioanalyzer.

The TCR beta CDR3 regions were amplified from RNA transcripts. The TCR CDR3 was subjected to a first round of RT-PCR using the HTBI primer set and the Qiagen OneStep RT-PCR kit. A second multiplex PCR round built the libraries, followed by size selection and purification. Libraries were sequenced paired-end with 100 bp reads on an Illumina HiSeq2000. The authors processed their data as follows. SOAPnuke was used to process the raw data, throwing out any read that contained adapters or uncalled bases, had a mean Phred below 15, or lacked an exact constant-primer or identifier match. COPE v1.2.5 was used to merge high-quality paired reads, and clonotypes were defined as unique nucleotide sequences. Clonotypes were aligned to IMGT TRBV, TRBD and TRBJ reference segments using MiTCR v1.1. Analysis was restricted to V-J combinations with a frequency above 0.0001, which covered 99% to 99.2% of repertoires. A TCS score was defined as the ratio of F50 (clonal expansion) to E x V (chaos), with BLOSUM62-based TCRdist applied between CDR3 peptides within each V-J. Welch's t-statistics and random forest reduced 450 to 600 V-J features to 10 to 15, which were used in a naive Bayes classifier (R e1071). Clones were called with MiXCR by TCRdb after fastp trimmed the public reads at Q25, and only in-frame beta chains were retained. Every entry covers one CDR3 protein and lists the most common genes and DNA from its rows. The V and J calls follow TCRdb's processing rather than the paper's. Within this sample are about 96,000 distinct CDR3 sequences, with approximately 56% of them counted one time only. The top ten constitute 25% to 30% of the sample.

Points on this clonotype: Its antigen remains unidentified. Base qualities are not recorded, but no much larger clone differs from it by a single base.

Sequenced material: blood. The sequence derives from a woman aged 40 to 49 with Graves' hyperthyroidism. The chain employs TRBV25-1 and TRBJ2-7; 7 middle bases align to TRBD1. The CDR3 here reads CASTFAVQGKYEQYF. The DNA reads TGTGCCAGCACTTTTGCCGTACAGGGGAAGTACGAGCAGTACTTC.